Sequencing of this TCR beta chain was carried out in a study of PD-1 blockade in classical Hodgkin lymphoma. Autologous stem cell transplantation was followed by relapse in every patient, and brentuximab vedotin exposure varied. The CDR3 runs to 14 residues. The germline V gene has CDR1 MNHNS and CDR2 SASEGT. The J segment lost 0 bases and the V segment lost 9 bases, leaving 3 bases of the junction unmatched. The data were produced by immunoSEQ multiplex PCR, yet TCRdb's version contains in-frame clones alone and is incomplete. The sample contains about 21,000 clones, around 73% of which appear only once.

Specimen: peripheral blood mononuclear cells (PBMCs), collected before the second cycle of nivolumab. The receptor was derived from a human donor with classical Hodgkin lymphoma. The J gene is TRBJ2-2, the V gene TRBV6-1; 8 bases match TRBD2. The CDR3 bases are TGTGCCAGTATAGCGGGGCCGAACACCGGGGAGCTGTTTTTT. Its protein product is CASIAGPNTGELFF.